The TCR beta chain under discussion was sequenced for a study of T-cell reconstitution after alpha-beta-depleted transplantation in children. Preparing the TCRbeta library involved the use of unique molecular identifiers. TCRdb called the PCR reads again in MiXCR, with one record for every CDR3 protein. Of approximately 490,000 distinct CDR3 sequences in the sample, about an eighth were seen once. This clonotype originated in a human donor who donated a stem cell graft to a child with combined immunodeficiency. The specimen was PBMCs from the stem cell graft donor, collected from the stem cell graft.

The CDR3 region has the DNA TGTGCCTGGAGGAACGCAGGGAACACTGAAGCTTTCTTT. It codes for CAWRNAGNTEAFF. The genes are TRBV30 and TRBJ1-1; D remains ambiguous. The CDR3 consists of 13 residues. V was cut by 3 bases and J by 1 base, with 9 bases left in between. Germline loops: CDR1 GTSNPN, CDR2 SVGIG (reference sequence).